The T cell receptor beta chain under discussion was sequenced for a study of cytomegalovirus exposure and HLA in healthy donors. In the study overall: The 120 validation repertoires used the same platform as the 550 to 850 first-cohort repertoires (as reported by a later analysis).

In germline, CDR1 is SGHRS, CDR2 YFSETQ. The CDR3 has 19 amino acids. V was pared by 4 bases and J by 4 bases, with 19 bases of the junction left unmatched. Clones were sequenced by immunoSEQ multiplex PCR, and TCRdb holds only the in-frame ones, with some missing. The sample shows some 140,000 clones, about nine tenths of them seen only once. This clone showed up just once. Sequencing used PBMCs. The chain carries TRBV5-1 and TRBJ1-2; 10 nucleotides align to TRBD1. The receptor was derived from a man aged 18 to 35 in good health and CMV-seronegative. In DNA form, the CDR3 reads TGCGCCAGCAGCGACGAATCGGGACAGGGGACCTTAGGGAGCTATGGCTACACCTTC. It yields the protein CASSDESGQGTLGSYGYTF.